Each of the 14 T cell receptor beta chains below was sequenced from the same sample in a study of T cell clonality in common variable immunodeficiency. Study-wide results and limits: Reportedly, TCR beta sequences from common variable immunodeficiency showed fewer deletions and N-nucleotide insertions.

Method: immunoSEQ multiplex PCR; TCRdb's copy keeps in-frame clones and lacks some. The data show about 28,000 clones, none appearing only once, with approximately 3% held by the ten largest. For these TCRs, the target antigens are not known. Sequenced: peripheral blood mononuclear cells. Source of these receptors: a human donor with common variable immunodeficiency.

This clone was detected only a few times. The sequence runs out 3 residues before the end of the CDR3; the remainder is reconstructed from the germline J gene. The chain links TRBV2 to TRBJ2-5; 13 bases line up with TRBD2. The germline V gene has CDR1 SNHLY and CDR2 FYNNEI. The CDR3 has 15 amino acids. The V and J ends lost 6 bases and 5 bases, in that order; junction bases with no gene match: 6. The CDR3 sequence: CASSQGLAGVETQYF. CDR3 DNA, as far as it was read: TGTGCCAGCAGCCAAGGACTAGCGGGGGTTGAGACC.

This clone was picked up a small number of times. The CDR3 is CAAGAGAYSTDTQYF. The sequenced CDR3 bases are TGTGCCGCGGGAGCGGGGGCCTATAGCACAGATACG. This rearrangement joins TRBV6-2 or TRBV6-3 to TRBJ2-3; 8 bases fit TRBD2. The read ends 3 residues early relative to the CDR3; the germline J gene fills the gap. Germline lookup yields CDR1 MNHEY and CDR2 SVGEGT. V gave up 11 bases and J gave up 0 bases; unmatched junction bases: 10. The CDR3 runs to 15 residues.

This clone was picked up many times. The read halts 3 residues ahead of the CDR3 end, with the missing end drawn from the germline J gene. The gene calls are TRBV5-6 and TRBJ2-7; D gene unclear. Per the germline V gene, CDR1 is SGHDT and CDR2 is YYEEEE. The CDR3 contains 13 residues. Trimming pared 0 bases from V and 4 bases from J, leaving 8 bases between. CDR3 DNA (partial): TGTGCCAGCAGCTTGGGTTCAGAGTACGAG. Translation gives CASSLGSEYE. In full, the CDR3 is CASSLGSEYEQYF.

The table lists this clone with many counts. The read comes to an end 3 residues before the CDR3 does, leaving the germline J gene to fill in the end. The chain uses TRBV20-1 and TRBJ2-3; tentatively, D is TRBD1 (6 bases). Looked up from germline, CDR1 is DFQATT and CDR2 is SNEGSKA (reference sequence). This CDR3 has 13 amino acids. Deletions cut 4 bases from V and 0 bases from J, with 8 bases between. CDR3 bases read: TGCAGTGCTAACAGGGTCAGCACAGATACG. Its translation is CSANRVSTDT. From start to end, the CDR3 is CSANRVSTDTQYF.

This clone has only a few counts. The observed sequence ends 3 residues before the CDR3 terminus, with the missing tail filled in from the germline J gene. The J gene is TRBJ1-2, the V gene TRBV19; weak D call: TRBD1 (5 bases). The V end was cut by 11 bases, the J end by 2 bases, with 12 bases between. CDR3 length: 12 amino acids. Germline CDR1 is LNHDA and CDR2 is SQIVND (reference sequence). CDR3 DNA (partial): TGTGCCGGCTGGGGGGGGAACTATGGC. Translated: CAGWGGNYG. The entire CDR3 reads CAGWGGNYGYTF.

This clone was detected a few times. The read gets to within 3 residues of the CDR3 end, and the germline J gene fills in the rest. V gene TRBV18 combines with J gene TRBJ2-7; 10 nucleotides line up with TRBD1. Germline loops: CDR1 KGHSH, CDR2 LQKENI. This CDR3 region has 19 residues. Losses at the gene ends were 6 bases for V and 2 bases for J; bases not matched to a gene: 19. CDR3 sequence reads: CASSQYDATGGEIPYEQYF. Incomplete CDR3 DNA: TGTGCCAGCTCCCAATATGACGCGACAGGGGGCGAAATTCCCTACGAG.

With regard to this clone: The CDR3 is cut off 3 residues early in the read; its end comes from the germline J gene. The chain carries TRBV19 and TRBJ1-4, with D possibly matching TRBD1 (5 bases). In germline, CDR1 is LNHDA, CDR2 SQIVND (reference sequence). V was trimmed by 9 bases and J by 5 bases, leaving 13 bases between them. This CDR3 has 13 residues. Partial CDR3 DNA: TGTGCCAGCCGGGAGTCAGGGAATGAAAAA. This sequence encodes CASRESGNEK. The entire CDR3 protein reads CASRESGNEKLFF.

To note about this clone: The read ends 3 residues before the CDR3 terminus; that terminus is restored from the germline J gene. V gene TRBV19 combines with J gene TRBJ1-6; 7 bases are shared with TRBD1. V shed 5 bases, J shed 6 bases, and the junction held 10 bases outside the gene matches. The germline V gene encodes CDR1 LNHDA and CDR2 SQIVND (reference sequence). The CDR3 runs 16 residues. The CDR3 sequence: CASSRHRQGVNSPLHF. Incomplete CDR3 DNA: TGTGCCAGTAGTCGGCACCGACAGGGAGTTAATTCACCC.

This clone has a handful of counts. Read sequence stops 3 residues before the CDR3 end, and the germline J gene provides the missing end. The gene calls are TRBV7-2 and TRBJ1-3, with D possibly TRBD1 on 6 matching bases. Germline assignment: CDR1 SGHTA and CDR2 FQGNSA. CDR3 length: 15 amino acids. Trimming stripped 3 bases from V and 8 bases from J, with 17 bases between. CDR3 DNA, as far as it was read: TGTGCCAGCAGCTTCCCGACAGGTGCCGGGCACACC. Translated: CASSFPTGAGHT. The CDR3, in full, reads CASSFPTGAGHTIYF.

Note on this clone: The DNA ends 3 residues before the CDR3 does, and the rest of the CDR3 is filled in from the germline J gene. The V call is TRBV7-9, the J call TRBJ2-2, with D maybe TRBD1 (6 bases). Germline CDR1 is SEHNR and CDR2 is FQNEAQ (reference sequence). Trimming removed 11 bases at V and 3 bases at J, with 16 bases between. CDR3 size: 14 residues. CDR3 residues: CASIQGSYTGELFF. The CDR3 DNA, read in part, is TGTGCCTCGATTCAGGGGTCTTACACCGGGGAG.

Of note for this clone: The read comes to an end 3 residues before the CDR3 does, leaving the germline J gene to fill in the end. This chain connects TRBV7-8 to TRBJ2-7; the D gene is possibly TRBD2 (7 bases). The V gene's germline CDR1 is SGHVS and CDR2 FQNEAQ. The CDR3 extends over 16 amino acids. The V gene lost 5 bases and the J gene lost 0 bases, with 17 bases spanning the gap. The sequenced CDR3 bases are TGTGCCAGCAGCCCCAGGGCGGGGGCGTACTCCTACGAG. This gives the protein CASSPRAGAYSYE. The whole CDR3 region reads CASSPRAGAYSYEQYF.

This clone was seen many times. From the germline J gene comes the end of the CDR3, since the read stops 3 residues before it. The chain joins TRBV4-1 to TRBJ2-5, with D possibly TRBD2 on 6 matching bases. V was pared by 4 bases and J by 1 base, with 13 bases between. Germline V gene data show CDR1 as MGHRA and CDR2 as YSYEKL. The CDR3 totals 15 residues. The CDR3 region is CASSRGDGGQETQYF. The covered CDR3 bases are TGCGCCAGCAGCCGCGGGGACGGGGGCCAAGAGACC.

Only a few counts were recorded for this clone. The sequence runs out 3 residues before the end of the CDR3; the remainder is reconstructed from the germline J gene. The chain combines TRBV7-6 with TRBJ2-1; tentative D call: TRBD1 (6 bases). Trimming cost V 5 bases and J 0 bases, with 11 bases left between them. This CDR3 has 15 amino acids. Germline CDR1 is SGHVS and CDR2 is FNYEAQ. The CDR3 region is CASSATGSSYNEQFF. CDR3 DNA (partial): TGTGCCAGCAGCGCCACAGGGAGCTCCTACAATGAG. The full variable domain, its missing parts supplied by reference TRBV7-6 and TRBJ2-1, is GAGVSQSPRYKVTKRGQDVALRCDPISGHVSLYWYRQALGQGPEFLTYFNYEAQQDKSGLPNDRFSAERPEGSISTLTIQRTEQRDSAMYRCASSATGSSYNEQFFGPGTRLTVL.

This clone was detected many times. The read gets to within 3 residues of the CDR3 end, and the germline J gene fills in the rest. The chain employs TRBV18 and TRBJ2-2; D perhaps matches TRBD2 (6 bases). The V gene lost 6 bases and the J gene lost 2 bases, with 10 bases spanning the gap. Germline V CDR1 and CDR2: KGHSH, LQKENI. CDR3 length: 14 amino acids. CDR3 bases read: TGTGCCAGCTCGCGTACTAGCAACACCGGGGAG. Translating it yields CASSRTSNTGE. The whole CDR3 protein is CASSRTSNTGELFF.